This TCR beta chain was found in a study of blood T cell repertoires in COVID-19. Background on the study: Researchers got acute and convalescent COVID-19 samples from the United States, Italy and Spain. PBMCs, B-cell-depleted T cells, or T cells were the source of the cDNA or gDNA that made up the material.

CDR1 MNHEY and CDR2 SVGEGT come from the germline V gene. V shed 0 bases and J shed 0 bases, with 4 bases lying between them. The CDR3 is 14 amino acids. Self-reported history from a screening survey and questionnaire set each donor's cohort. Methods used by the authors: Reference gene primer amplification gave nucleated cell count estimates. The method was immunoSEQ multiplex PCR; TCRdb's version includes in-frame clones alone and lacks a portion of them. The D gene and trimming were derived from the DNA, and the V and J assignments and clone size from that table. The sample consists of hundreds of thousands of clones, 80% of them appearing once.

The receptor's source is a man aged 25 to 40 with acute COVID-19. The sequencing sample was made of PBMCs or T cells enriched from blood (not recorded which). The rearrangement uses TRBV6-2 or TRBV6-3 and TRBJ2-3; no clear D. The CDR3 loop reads CASSYSESTDTQYF. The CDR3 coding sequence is TGTGCCAGCAGTTACTCCGAGAGCACAGATACGCAGTATTTT.